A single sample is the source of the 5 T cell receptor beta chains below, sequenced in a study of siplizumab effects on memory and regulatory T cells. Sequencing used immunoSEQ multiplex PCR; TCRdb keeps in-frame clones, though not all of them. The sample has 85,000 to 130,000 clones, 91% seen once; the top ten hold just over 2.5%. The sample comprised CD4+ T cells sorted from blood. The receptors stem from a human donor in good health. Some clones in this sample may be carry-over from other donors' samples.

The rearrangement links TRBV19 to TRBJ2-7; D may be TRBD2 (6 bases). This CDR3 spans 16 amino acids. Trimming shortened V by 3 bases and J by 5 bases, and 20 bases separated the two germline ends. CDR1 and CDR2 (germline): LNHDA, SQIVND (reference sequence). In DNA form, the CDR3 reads TGTGCCAGTAGTATCCGTGGCCCCAGGAGGAGGGACGAGCAGTACTTC. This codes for CASSIRGPRRRDEQYF.

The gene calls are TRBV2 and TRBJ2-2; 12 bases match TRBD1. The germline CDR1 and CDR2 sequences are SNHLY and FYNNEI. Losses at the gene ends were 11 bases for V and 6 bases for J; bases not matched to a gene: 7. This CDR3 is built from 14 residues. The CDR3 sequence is CAWDRDRGPGELFF. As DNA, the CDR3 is TGTGCCTGGGACCGGGACAGGGGGCCCGGGGAGCTGTTTTTT.

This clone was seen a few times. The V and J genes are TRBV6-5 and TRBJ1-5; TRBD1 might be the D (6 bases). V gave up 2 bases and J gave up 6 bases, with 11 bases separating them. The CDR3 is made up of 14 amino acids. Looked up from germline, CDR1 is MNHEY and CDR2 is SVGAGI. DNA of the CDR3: TGTGCCAGCAGTTACCCAGGGGTCGGTCAGCCCCAGCATTTT. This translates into CASSYPGVGQPQHF.

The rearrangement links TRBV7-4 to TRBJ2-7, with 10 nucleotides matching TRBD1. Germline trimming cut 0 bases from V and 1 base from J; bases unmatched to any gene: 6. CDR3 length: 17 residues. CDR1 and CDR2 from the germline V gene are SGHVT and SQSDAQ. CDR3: CASSLATGTGDSYEQYF. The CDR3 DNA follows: TGTGCCAGCAGCTTAGCTACCGGGACAGGGGATTCCTACGAGCAGTACTTC.

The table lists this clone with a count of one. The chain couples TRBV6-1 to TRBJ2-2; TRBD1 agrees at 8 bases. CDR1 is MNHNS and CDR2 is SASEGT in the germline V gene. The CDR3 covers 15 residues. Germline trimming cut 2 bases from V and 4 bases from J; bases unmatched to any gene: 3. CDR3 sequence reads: CASSERRGPTGELFF. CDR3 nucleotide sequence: TGTGCCAGCAGTGAACGCAGGGGGCCCACCGGGGAGCTGTTTTTT.